The present TCR beta chain was sequenced within a study of OX40 agonist ivuxolimab in advanced cancers. Study-level findings and limits: Expanded clones were, on average, more numerous in CD8+ T cells than in CD4+.

CDR1 SGHRS and CDR2 YFSETQ come from the germline V gene. The germline V and J ends were trimmed by 3 bases and 1 base, with 11 bases remaining between them. The CDR3 spans 15 residues. A single count supports this clone. Its antigen remains unknown. Profiled with immunoSEQ multiplex PCR; TCRdb holds only in-frame clones, not every one. The data contain around 45,000 clones, roughly 91% of them singletons. The chain recombines TRBV5-1 with TRBJ2-1; the D is unclear. The sequenced sample was CD4+ or CD8+ T cells sorted from blood, obtained in a trial of the OX40 agonist ivuxolimab. This sequence originates from an adult with an advanced solid tumor such as melanoma, head and neck, liver or kidney cancer. CDR3 loop: CASSYQAESYNEQFF. CDR3 nucleotide sequence: TGCGCCAGCAGCTACCAGGCGGAATCCTACAATGAGCAGTTCTTC.